This entry describes one TCR beta chain. It has no known antigen specificity. No base qualities exist here, and no much larger clone lies one base off it. Clipping removes 4 bases from V and 4 bases from J, with 1 as the unmatched junction base count. The germline V gene sets CDR1 to SGHTA and CDR2 to FQGTGA. Taken from cysteine to phenylalanine, the CDR3 has 13 residues. The CDR3 DNA has 39 bases and is translated from base 1. The data were taken from a study of brain T cells in children with intractable seizures (dated by TCRdb to 2020 to 2023). For context, the study as a whole: Resected brain tissue from 45 to 60 pediatric epilepsy surgery cases was first screened for immune gene transcripts using a NanoString immunology panel. Of the 12 selected surgery cases, pre-surgery blood was also sequenced for eight, so four had brain tissue only. Here is what the overall study found, with its caveats: Because sequencing depth differed between pre- and post-surgery blood, the absence of clones from the pre-surgery sample may reflect undersampling. Viral specificity was inferred solely from CDR3 sequence similarity, and the HCMV serostatus of the patients was not known.

Explained via the paper, the time point label denotes: blood from clinic visit 5 months post-surgery; TSC patient then seizure free. Surgery cases with the highest brain T cell transcript signatures were selected for TCR beta chain sequencing of brain tissue and, where available, blood. Patients had been treated with at least one anti-epileptic drug before surgery. TCR-sequenced patients were children with drug-resistant epilepsy due to tuberous sclerosis complex, focal cortical dysplasia, Rasmussen encephalitis or hemimegalencephaly. The Monarch genomic DNA purification kit was used to extract bulk genomic DNA from unsorted brain tissue and whole blood. The immunoSEQ assay was used to generate TCR beta chain sequences from genomic DNA. In the source study's methods: Any CDR3 sequence that did not begin with the conserved framework cysteine at position 104 was removed by hand. To get clonality, the normalized Shannon's Diversity Index was subtracted from one, giving values from 0 (maximal diversity) to 1 (oligoclonal). Chi-squared comparison-of-proportions tests were used to check whether the frequency of the same CDR3 differed between samples, for example brain versus blood. Public clonotypes were found through immuneACCESS searches, while the VDJdb browser was used to judge similarity to known antiviral clonotypes. This is the immuneACCESS table as TCRdb keeps it, with only in-frame sequences that have V and J called. A part of the clones is gone; compared with another copy, unresolved V genes explain less than half, and the rest is unexplained. The V and J calls and the clone size are those of that table, but D and trimming were determined from the DNA. The sample table records about 340,000 clones; 93% of these occur just once. The top ten hold 5.7% of the sample.

The receptor's source is a boy in the first two years of life with tuberous sclerosis and intractable seizures. This material consisted of peripheral blood, taken approximately 5 months after surgery. The rearranged segments are TRBV7-3 and TRBJ2-3; 8 central bases correspond to TRBD2. The encoded CDR3 is CASSSTSADTQYF. The nucleotides are TGTGCCAGCAGCTCGACTAGCGCAGATACGCAGTATTTT.